This T cell receptor (beta chain) was obtained from a study of T cell responses to AZD1222 COVID-19 vaccine. Overall study results and limits: Only five or six AZD1222 recipients were seropositive at baseline.

The CDR3 totals 16 residues. Libraries were prepared by immunoSEQ multiplex PCR; TCRdb keeps only in-frame clonotypes and omits some of them. The sample includes around 150,000 clones, roughly nine tenths of them seen just once. A note on this clone: Its antigen is currently unknown.

This chain joins TRBV21-1 and TRBJ1-1; TRBD1 reflects the table's D call only, with no check against the DNA. TRBV21-1 is marked as a pseudogene. The sample here was peripheral blood, taken on day 0 of AZD1222 vaccination. The sequence derives from an adult in good health. The CDR3, as DNA: TGTGCCAGCAGCAAAGTATGGGGACATATGAACACTGAAGCTTTCTTT. As protein: CASSKVWGHMNTEAFF.